These T cell receptor beta chains were read from a single sample in a study of T cell changes during pregnancy in multiple sclerosis. The protocol was immunoSEQ multiplex PCR, while the TCRdb copy is restricted to in-frame clones and leaves out a portion. The sample lists around 99,000 clones, less than 95% occurring once. The starting material was peripheral blood, obtained in the third trimester of pregnancy. The receptors stem from a female donor in good health, enrolled as a control in a pregnancy study. Each CDR3 is given with its conserved first and last residue. The order of the fields is CDR3 length, D gene, V gene, CDR3 protein. D genes are given only for firm matches.

15,TRBD1,TRBV5-1,CASSPRQGVSYEQYF
18,TRBD1,TRBV9,CASSVGAFLAGGYGEAFF
21,TRBD2,TRBV9,CASSVATGGWGTGSSYNEQFF
15,TRBD1,TRBV5-8,CASSSARTGGDTQYF
14,NA,TRBV29-1,CSVAYRVTTPGYTF
15,TRBD2,TRBV5-6,CASSLASGGADTQYF
14,TRBD1,TRBV30,CAWNRQGSNQPQHF
16,NA,TRBV7-9,CASTPTTGGKSNEQFF
15,NA,TRBV19,CASSIGIAAEFEQYF
13,NA,TRBV2,CASSSNRASGYTF
15,TRBD1,TRBV2,CASSLRGTGDQPQHF
18,TRBD1,TRBV4-3,CASSRARGQGSLNYGYTF
13,NA,TRBV6-5,CASSYQGSSEAFF
16,NA,TRBV4-3,CASSQDGREGAYEQYF
14,NA,TRBV7-2,CASSLSLGADTQYF
15,TRBD1,TRBV10-1,CASSSPGQRSYGYTF
13,NA,TRBV6-5,CASSYSVASQAFF
14,TRBD1,TRBV6-1,CASQGTVLDSPLHF
15,NA,TRBV7-8,CASSLVRASGNTIYF
15,NA,TRBV19,CASSIRGFSFYEQYF
15,NA,TRBV6-4,CASSDSDSYTGELFF
14,TRBD2,TRBV13,CASSHEGRAGELFF